Sequencing of this T cell receptor beta chain was carried out in a study of T cell repertoires in cytomegalovirus infection. Study at large: CMV infection and matching HLA type were both indicated by public TCR beta signatures.

Each CDR3 protein is one row after TCRdb ran MiXCR on the reads. The table shows 450,000 to 600,000 distinct CDR3 sequences, with roughly 34% occurring only once. Note on this clonotype: The antigen is undetermined.

Trimming removed 7 bases at V and 4 bases at J, with 29 bases between. The length of the CDR3 is 19 residues. Germline lookup yields CDR1 MNHEY and CDR2 SVGAGI. The chain uses TRBV6-5 and TRBJ1-3; perhaps TRBD1 as D (6 bases). The material sequenced was cultured PBMCs, taken from culture after CMV antigen stimulation. This clonotype was sampled from a human donor in good health (CMV status not recorded). Some clones in this sample may be carry-over from other donors' samples. DNA of the CDR3: TGTGCCAGCATCGGAAGCAGCCGGGGGGGCTTCGGTCTGGGAAACACCATATATTTT. Protein sequence: CASIGSSRGGFGLGNTIYF.